Below, 20 T cell receptor beta chains from the same sample are listed, as sequenced in a study of CD8+ T cells in alopecia areata (dated 2018 in TCRdb). This specimen's time point label, interpreted: baseline before oral tofacitinib. Libraries were prepared through the immunoSEQ multiplex PCR assay. RNA was extracted from all samples and reverse transcribed into cDNA as template for TCR sequencing. TCRdb's version of the immuneACCESS table is confined to in-frame rearrangements and falls short of the full clone set. An unresolved V gene accounts for under half of the shortfall where checked; the remainder is of unknown origin. The sample profile shows about 150,000 clones; 87% of them were found once. More than 12% of the sample is in the top ten clones. Sequenced material: CD8+ T cells sorted from blood, taken at week 0. These receptors all stem from a human donor with alopecia areata.

J is TRBJ1-1 and V is TRBV19, with a possible D match to TRBD1 (5 bases). Deletions cut 2 bases from V and 0 bases from J, with 16 bases between. Germline-derived CDR1 and CDR2 are LNHDA and SQIVND (reference sequence). The CDR3 covers 17 residues. In DNA, the CDR3 is TGTGCCAGTAGTATAAGGCCAGGGTGGGGAGTGAACACTGAAGCTTTCTTT. Its translation: CASSIRPGWGVNTEAFF.

This clone showed up just a few times. This rearrangement joins TRBV29-1 to TRBJ1-1; a weak D match, TRBD1 (5 bases). Germline lookup yields CDR1 SQVTM and CDR2 ANQGSEA. V was clipped by 5 bases and J by 7 bases, with 11 bases between them. The CDR3 has 11 amino acids. CDR3 in DNA: TGCAGCGTTAACAGGTACTTTGAAGCTTTCTTT. It encodes CSVNRYFEAFF.

The V and J genes are TRBV27 and TRBJ2-3; the match to TRBD2 covers 7 bases. In germline, CDR1 is MNHEY, CDR2 SMNVEV (reference sequence). Losses at the gene ends were 0 bases for V and 4 bases for J; bases not matched to a gene: 10. CDR3 length equals 17 residues. CDR3 protein: CASSLSTASGLADTQYF. The CDR3 DNA reads TGTGCCAGCAGTTTATCGACAGCTTCAGGACTAGCAGATACGCAGTATTTT.

This sequence joins TRBV11-2 and TRBJ2-3; TRBD2 agrees at 9 bases. V lost 3 bases and J lost 3; bases outside the gene matches: 4. The CDR3 extends over 15 amino acids. The germline V gene encodes CDR1 SGHAT and CDR2 FQNNGV. CDR3 loop: CASSFGGGATDTQYF. The CDR3 nucleotides are TGTGCCAGCAGCTTTGGCGGGGGGGCAACAGATACGCAGTATTTT.

The genes are TRBV29-1 and TRBJ2-6; D may be TRBD2 (6 bases). The CDR3 runs 15 residues. V lost 5 bases and J 4 bases, leaving 15 bases between the germline ends. Germline-derived CDR1 and CDR2 are SQVTM and ANQGSEA. The CDR3 sequence: CSVYGSPAGANVLTF. CDR3 sequence (DNA): TGCAGCGTTTACGGGAGCCCGGCGGGGGCCAACGTCCTGACTTTC.

This clone appeared once. V usage is TRBV29-1 and J usage is TRBJ2-2, with TRBD1 matching over 7 bases. In germline, CDR1 is SQVTM, CDR2 ANQGSEA. The CDR3 is made up of 13 amino acids. Germline trimming cut 6 bases from V and 3 bases from J; bases unmatched to any gene: 4. The DNA of the CDR3 is TGCAGCGTCGACAGGGCCGACACCGGGGAGCTGTTTTTT. Its translation is CSVDRADTGELFF.

J is TRBJ2-3 and V is TRBV7-9; 7 bases map to TRBD2. V gave up 5 bases and J gave up 1 base; unmatched junction bases: 9. The CDR3 covers 16 residues. Per germline, CDR1 SEHNR and CDR2 FQNEAQ (reference sequence). CDR3 sequence reads: CASSLHGLVRTDTQYF. CDR3 DNA sequence: TGTGCCAGCAGCCTCCACGGACTAGTGCGCACAGATACGCAGTATTTT.

This chain links TRBV5-1 with TRBJ1-1, with D tentatively TRBD1 (5 bases). Looked up from germline, CDR1 is SGHRS and CDR2 is YFSETQ. CDR3 length equals 14 residues. V lost 0 bases and J lost 4, with 10 bases in between. CDR3 loop: CASSLDPGVTEAFF. CDR3 nucleotides: TGCGCCAGCAGCTTGGATCCGGGGGTCACTGAAGCTTTCTTT.

This chain links TRBV5-1 with TRBJ2-1; 7 bases fit TRBD2. V lost 5 bases and J lost 9; bases outside the gene matches: 14. The CDR3 totals 15 residues. Germline V lookup: CDR1 SGHRS, CDR2 YFSETQ. The CDR3 coding sequence is TGCGCCAGCAGTCCCGAGATAGCGGGTCTGCCTGAGCAGTTCTTC. Amino acids: CASSPEIAGLPEQFF.

The chain combines TRBV6-6 with TRBJ1-2, with unresolved D. V was pared by 0 bases and J by 0 bases, with 11 bases between. From germline, CDR1 is MNHNY and CDR2 SVGAGI (reference sequence). The CDR3 totals 16 residues. CDR3 loop: CASSYSVEVPNYGYTF. The CDR3, as DNA: TGTGCCAGCAGTTACTCGGTGGAGGTTCCTAACTATGGCTACACCTTC.

V and J are TRBV10-3 and TRBJ2-7, with 8 bases that match TRBD2. This CDR3 has 14 residues. Germline V gene sequence: CDR1 ENHRY, CDR2 SYGVKD. V lost 6 bases and J lost 0; bases outside the gene matches: 4. Written as DNA, the CDR3 is TGTGCCATCAGACGCGCGGGAGGCTCCTACGAGCAGTACTTC. Translating gives CAIRRAGGSYEQYF.

V usage is TRBV4-1 and J usage is TRBJ2-2; 7 nucleotides agree with TRBD2. CDR3 size: 13 residues. The germline V gene has CDR1 MGHRA and CDR2 YSYEKL. With 5 bases clipped from V and 6 bases from J, the junction kept 3 bases outside the gene matches. CDR3 coding DNA: TGCGCCAGCAGCAGGAGCGGGGCCGGGGAGCTGTTTTTT. Amino acid sequence: CASSRSGAGELFF.

The chain has TRBV7-9 and TRBJ2-2, with TRBD2 matching over 8 bases. V shed 2 bases and J 4 bases; nucleotides not matched to a gene: 6. The CDR3 is 16 residues long. Per the germline V gene, CDR1 is SEHNR and CDR2 is FQNEAQ (reference sequence). The CDR3 is CASSLRGRLITGELFF. The CDR3 DNA reads TGTGCCAGCAGCTTACGCGGGAGGTTGATCACCGGGGAGCTGTTTTTT.

This clone has only a few counts. The rearrangement uses TRBV10-3 and TRBJ2-3; TRBD2 might be the D (6 bases). The V gene's germline CDR1 is ENHRY and CDR2 SYGVKD. Trimming cost V 0 bases and J 5 bases, with 21 bases left between them. The CDR3 extends over 18 amino acids. The CDR3 here is CAISESGSARLDVDTQYF. The DNA for the CDR3 is TGTGCCATCAGTGAGTCGGGATCGGCGCGACTAGATGTAGATACGCAGTATTTT.

The chain has TRBV6-5 and TRBJ2-7; tentative D call: TRBD1 (8 bases). CDR3 length: 14 amino acids. Trimming took 6 bases from V and 3 from J, leaving 15 bases between them. Germline CDR1 MNHEY, CDR2 SVGAGI. In DNA form, the CDR3 reads TGTGCCAGCAGCTCGGACAGGGAGGGCTACGAGCAGTACTTC. Protein: CASSSDREGYEQYF.

This clone has more than one count but fewer than ten. CDR3 protein: CASTSSGTIYEQYF. The CDR3 DNA reads TGTGCCAGCACGAGCAGCGGGACGATCTACGAGCAGTACTTC. The V call is TRBV6-6, the J call TRBJ2-7; 7 bases agree with TRBD2. Germline CDR1 and CDR2: MNHNY and SVGAGI (reference sequence). V shed 7 bases and J 3 bases; nucleotides not matched to a gene: 9. The CDR3 is made up of 14 amino acids.

The chain carries TRBV10-1 and TRBJ2-2; TRBD2 matches at 7 bases. Germline CDR1 is WNHNN and CDR2 is SYGVQD (reference sequence). This CDR3 region has 15 residues. Trimming removed 0 bases from V and 6 bases from J; junction bases left unmatched: 4. CDR3 sequence (DNA): TGCGCCAGCAGTGAGTCGGCCAGCGGGGCCGGGGAGCTGTTTTTT. This codes for CASSESASGAGELFF.

For the CDR3, the DNA is TGTGCCAGCAGTTTACCCCCCGCCCAGGTCGAAGAGACCCAGTACTTC. Its protein is CASSLPPAQVEETQYF. V is TRBV28 and J is TRBJ2-5; no clear D gene. Germline CDR1 reads MDHEN; CDR2 reads SYDVKM. The CDR3 length is 16 residues. Trimming removed 2 bases from V and 3 bases from J, with 16 bases in between. The full variable domain, in which reference TRBV28 and TRBJ2-5 provide the parts outside the CDR3, is DVKVTQSSRYLVKRTGEKVFLECVQDMDHENMFWYRQDPGLGLRLIYFSYDVKMKEKGDIPEGYSVSREKKERFSLILESASTNQTSMYLCASSLPPAQVEETQYFGPGTRLLVL.

This chain uses TRBV18 with TRBJ2-3; D is ambiguous. V lost 1 base and J 1 base, leaving 12 bases between the germline ends. Germline V gives CDR1 KGHSH, CDR2 LQKENI. The CDR3 length is 16 residues. The CDR3 is CASSPLPLGGTDTQYF. The CDR3 DNA reads TGTGCCAGCTCACCACTCCCCCTAGGCGGCACAGATACGCAGTATTTT.

The gene calls are TRBV11-1 and TRBJ2-5; 8 bases align to TRBD1. The length of the CDR3 is 15 residues. V lost 5 bases and J lost 1; bases outside the gene matches: 6. Per the germline V gene, CDR1 is SGHAT and CDR2 is FQDESV (reference sequence). CDR3 amino acids: CASSLGQAFQETQYF. For the CDR3, the DNA is TGTGCCAGCAGCCTGGGACAGGCCTTCCAAGAGACCCAGTACTTC.